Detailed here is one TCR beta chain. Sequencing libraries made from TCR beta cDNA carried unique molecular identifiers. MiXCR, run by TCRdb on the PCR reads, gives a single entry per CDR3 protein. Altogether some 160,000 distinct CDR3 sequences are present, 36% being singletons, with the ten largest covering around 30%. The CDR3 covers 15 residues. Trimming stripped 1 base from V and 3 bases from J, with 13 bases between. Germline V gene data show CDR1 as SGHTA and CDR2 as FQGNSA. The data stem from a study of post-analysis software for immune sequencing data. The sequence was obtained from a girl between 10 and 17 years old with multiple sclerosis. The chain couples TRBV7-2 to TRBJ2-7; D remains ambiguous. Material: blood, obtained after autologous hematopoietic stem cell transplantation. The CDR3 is CASSLGADGGYEQYF. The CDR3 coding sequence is TGTGCCAGCAGCTTAGGGGCCGACGGCGGCTACGAGCAGTACTTC.